This T cell receptor (beta chain) was recovered during a study of glioma-infiltrating T cells. About the study: Samples included WHO grade II oligodendrogliomas or astrocytomas and initial-diagnosis grade IV glioblastomas.

Using RNA template, CDR3s of TCR alpha and beta were amplified with iRepertoire arm-PCR. TCRdb fed the multiplex PCR reads into MiXCR, producing one record per CDR3 protein. The table has 400,000 or so distinct CDR3 sequences, 41% seen once. This CDR3 has 16 amino acids. V was trimmed by 0 bases and J by 4 bases, leaving 13 bases between them. Germline lookup yields CDR1 MNHEY and CDR2 SMNVEV (reference sequence). This clonotype appeared many times. Specimen: glioma tissue, nonneoplastic brain tissue, or PBMCs (not recorded which). The J gene is TRBJ2-1, the V gene TRBV27, with D possibly being TRBD2 (5 bases). The clonotype was recovered from a human donor with low-grade glioma or glioblastoma, undergoing nonglioma brain surgery, or in good health (not recorded which). CDR3 sequence reads: CASSLSWGEAYNEQFF. DNA of the CDR3: TGTGCCAGCAGTTTATCATGGGGAGAAGCATACAATGAGCAGTTCTTC.